A selection of T cell receptor beta chains follows, all from one sample in a study of shared clonotypes between healthy human individuals. Using immunoSEQ multiplex PCR, the repertoire was profiled, and TCRdb retains in-frame clones only, with some absent. This repertoire shows hundreds of thousands of clones, roughly four fifths found once; its top ten account for 9.5% to 15%. The sequencing sample was made of PBMCs. The receptor set was obtained from a woman in her 40s in good health. Some clones in this sample may be carry-over from other donors' samples. Both conserved end residues are part of each CDR3. The D gene is left open where the match is weak. The size entry is marked missing in some rows and otherwise reads once, few, many or a size class.

>TRBJ2-3|.|.|TRBV30
TGTGCCTGGAGGGGGACTTGGGGTTCGGGCACAGATACGCAGTATTTT
CAWRGTWGSGTDTQYF
>TRBJ2-6|.|.|TRBV4-2
TGTGCCAGCAGCCAAGAATTCGGGGCCAACGTCCTGACTTTC
CASSQEFGANVLTF
>TRBJ1-4|.|.|TRBV2
TGTGCCAGCGGAGGAGTGTCTAATGAAAAACTGTTTTTT
CASGGVSNEKLFF
>TRBJ2-2|few|TRBD2|TRBV5-1
TGCGCCAGCAGCCCCCTTTCTAGCGGGAACACCGGGGAGCTGTTTTTT
CASSPLSSGNTGELFF
>TRBJ2-1|few|.|TRBV4-1
TGCGCCAGCAGCCAGATAGGAAGGGGTCTGGGCAATGAGCAGTTCTTC
CASSQIGRGLGNEQFF
>TRBJ2-1|.|.|TRBV29-1
TGCAGCGTTGGCGACAGGAATGAGCAGTTCTTC
CSVGDRNEQFF
>TRBJ2-2|.|.|TRBV28
TGTGCCAGCAGTTTCGCGACCGGGGAGCTGTTTTTT
CASSFATGELFF
>TRBJ1-6|.|.|TRBV5-4
TGTGCCAGCAGCTTCGACGGAACCAATTCACCCCTCCACTTT
CASSFDGTNSPLHF
>TRBJ2-5|.|.|TRBV5-1
TGCGCCAGCAGCCAACTCTCCCAAGAGACCCAGTACTTC
CASSQLSQETQYF
>TRBJ2-1|.|TRBD2|TRBV28
TGTGCCAGCAGTTTGTCACTAGCGGGGAGATACAATGAGCAGTTCTTC
CASSLSLAGRYNEQFF
>TRBJ1-4|many|TRBD1|TRBV5-1
TGCGCCAGCAGCCCGAGGGGGACAGTAGGTAATGAAAAACTGTTTTTT
CASSPRGTVGNEKLFF
>TRBJ2-1|.|TRBD2|TRBV6-4
TGTGCCAGCAGTTGGACTAGCGGGAGCTCCTACAATGAGCAGTTCTTC
CASSWTSGSSYNEQFF
>TRBJ1-4|few|.|TRBV28
TGTGCCAGCAGCCAACTAGGGGGGTTGGGTGAAAAACTGTTTTTT
CASSQLGGLGEKLFF
>TRBJ2-1|.|TRBD2|TRBV10-3
TGTGCCATCAGCCTCCAAGCGGGAGCCCACAATGAGCAGTTCTTC
CAISLQAGAHNEQFF
>TRBJ1-1|.|.|TRBV18
TGTGCCAGCTCAGCGACTCCGGGACAAAGGAACACTGAAGCTTTCTTT
CASSATPGQRNTEAFF
>TRBJ2-1|.|.|TRBV5-1
TGCGCCAGCAGCTTGGCTAGCTCCTACAATGAGCAGTTCTTC
CASSLASSYNEQFF
>TRBJ2-7|.|.|TRBV28
TGTGCCAGCAGCCCAGGACAGACCTACGAGCAGTACTTC
CASSPGQTYEQYF
>TRBJ1-2|.|.|TRBV11-2
TGTGCCAGCAGCTTGGAGGGGGATGGCTACACCTTC
CASSLEGDGYTF
>TRBJ2-7|few|.|TRBV20-1
TGCAGTGCCCGTGCTTCCTACGAGCAGTACTTC
CSARASYEQYF
>TRBJ2-1|.|TRBD2|TRBV5-6
TGTGCCAGCAGCTTGACTGGACTAGTTGGTGGGTACAATGAGCAGTTCTTC
CASSLTGLVGGYNEQFF
>TRBJ2-3|.|.|TRBV29-1
TGCAGCGTTGACGCCAGCACAGATACGCAGTATTTT
CSVDASTDTQYF
>TRBJ2-3|few|.|TRBV2
TGTGCCAGCAGTCCCAACCTAGGGATGGGAAGCACAGATACGCAGTATTTT
CASSPNLGMGSTDTQYF
>TRBJ1-4|.|TRBD1|TRBV27
TGTGCCAGCAGCACCGAATGGACAGGGGGCGTATTTGGAGAAAAACTGTTTTTT
CASSTEWTGGVFGEKLFF
>TRBJ2-7|.|TRBD2|TRBV5-1
TGCGCCAGCAGCTACTTAGAAGCGGGAGGAGAATACGAGCAGTACTTC
CASSYLEAGGEYEQYF
>TRBJ2-2|.|TRBD2|TRBV13
TGTGCCAGCAGCCTACCGGGACTAGCGGCCGCCGGGGAGCTGTTTTTT
CASSLPGLAAAGELFF
>TRBJ2-1|.|.|TRBV19
TGTGCCAGTAGTAGCGTCGGACTTCTCAATGAGCAGTTCTTC
CASSSVGLLNEQFF
>TRBJ2-7|.|.|TRBV18
TGTGCCAGCTCACCACCGGGAGGCTATGAGCAGTACTTC
CASSPPGGYEQYF
>TRBJ2-7|.|.|TRBV28
TGTGCCAGCAGTATCCCAGGGTTCTCCTACGAGCAGTACTTC
CASSIPGFSYEQYF
>TRBJ2-2|.|TRBD2|TRBV2
TGTGCCAGCAGACCCGGGACTAGTTCGACCGGGGAGCTGTTTTTT
CASRPGTSSTGELFF
>TRBJ2-2|.|.|TRBV12-5
TGTGCTAGCCGGCGGGGAGAGGGCACCGGGGAGCTGTTTTTT
CASRRGEGTGELFF
>TRBJ2-3|.|TRBD1|TRBV9
TGTGCCAGCAGCTTAAGGACAGGACTGGCAGATACGCAGTATTTT
CASSLRTGLADTQYF
>TRBJ2-3|.|TRBD2|TRBV7-6
TGTGCCAGCAGCTTTTATACTAGCGGGAGCACAGATACGCAGTATTTT
CASSFYTSGSTDTQYF
>TRBJ1-2|.|TRBD1|TRBV28
TGTGCCAGCAGTCTGACAGGGGTTGGTATAGGCTACACCTTC
CASSLTGVGIGYTF
>TRBJ2-7|many|TRBD1|TRBV28
TGTGCCAGCAGTTTAATAGGGGGCCCCTACGAGCAGTACTTC
CASSLIGGPYEQYF
>TRBJ2-7|.|TRBD1|TRBV6-1
TGTGCCAGCAGCGCACAATGGGACAGGTACGAGCAGTACTTC
CASSAQWDRYEQYF
>TRBJ2-1|.|TRBD2|TRBV7-3
TGTGCCAGCGCTAGCGGGAGGTACAATGAGCAGTTCTTC
CASASGRYNEQFF
>TRBJ2-7|many|.|TRBV2
TGTGCTTCTAACGCCCAGCCATACGAGCAGTACTTC
CASNAQPYEQYF
>TRBJ1-2|.|TRBD1|TRBV28
TGTGCCAGCACCCTGGGACAGTTAAACTATGGCTACACCTTC
CASTLGQLNYGYTF
>TRBJ2-5|.|.|TRBV5-4
TGTGCCAGCAGCTCCACCCCGAGGGGGTGGGAGACCCAGTACTTC
CASSSTPRGWETQYF
>TRBJ1-1|.|TRBD1|TRBV10-3
TGTGCCATCAGGGACAGGGTCACGAACACTGAAGCTTTCTTT
CAIRDRVTNTEAFF
>TRBJ2-6|.|.|TRBV5-1
TGCGCCAGCAGCTCTGGTACCCGGCCCTCGGGGGCCAACGTCCTGACTTTC
CASSSGTRPSGANVLTF
>TRBJ2-7|.|TRBD1|TRBV27
TGTGCCAGCAGTCTCCTGACAGGGACCCACGAGCAGTACTTC
CASSLLTGTHEQYF
>TRBJ2-1|.|.|TRBV27
TGTGCCAGCAGTTTCCCGGGCACCTACAATGAGCAGTTCTTC
CASSFPGTYNEQFF